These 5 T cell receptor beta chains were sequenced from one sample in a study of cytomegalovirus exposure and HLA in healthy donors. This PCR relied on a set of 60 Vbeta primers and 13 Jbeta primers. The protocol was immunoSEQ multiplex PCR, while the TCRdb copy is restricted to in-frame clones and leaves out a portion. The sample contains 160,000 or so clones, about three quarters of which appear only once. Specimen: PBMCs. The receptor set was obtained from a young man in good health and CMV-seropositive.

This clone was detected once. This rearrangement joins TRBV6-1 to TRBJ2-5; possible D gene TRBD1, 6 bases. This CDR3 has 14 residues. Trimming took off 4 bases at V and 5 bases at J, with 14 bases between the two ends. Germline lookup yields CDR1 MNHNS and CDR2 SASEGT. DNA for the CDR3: TGTGCCAGCAGTGGCACAGGGATTCGGGAGACCCAGTACTTC. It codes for CASSGTGIRETQYF.

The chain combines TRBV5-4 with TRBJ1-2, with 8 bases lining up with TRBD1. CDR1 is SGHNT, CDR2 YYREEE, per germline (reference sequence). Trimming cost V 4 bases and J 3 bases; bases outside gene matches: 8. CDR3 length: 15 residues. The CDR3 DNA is TGTGCCAGCAGCCGGGGAAGGGGACAGGACTATGGCTACACCTTC. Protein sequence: CASSRGRGQDYGYTF. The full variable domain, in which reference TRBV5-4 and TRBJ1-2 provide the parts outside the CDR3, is ETGVTQSPTHLIKTRGQQVTLRCSSQSGHNTVSWYQQALGQGPQFIFQYYREEENGRGNFPPRFSGLQFPNYSSELNVNALELDDSALYLCASSRGRGQDYGYTFGSGTRLTVV.

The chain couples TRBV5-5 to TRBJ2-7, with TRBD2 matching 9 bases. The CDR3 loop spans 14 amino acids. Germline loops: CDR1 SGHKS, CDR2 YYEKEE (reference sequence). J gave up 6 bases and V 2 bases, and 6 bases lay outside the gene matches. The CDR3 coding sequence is TGTGCCAGCAGCTTTAGCGGGGGCGGCGGCGAGCAGTACGTC. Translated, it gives CASSFSGGGGEQYV.

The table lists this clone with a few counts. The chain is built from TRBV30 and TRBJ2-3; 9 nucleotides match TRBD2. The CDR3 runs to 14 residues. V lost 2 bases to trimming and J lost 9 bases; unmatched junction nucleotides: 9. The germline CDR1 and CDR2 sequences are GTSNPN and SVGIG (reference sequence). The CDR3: CAWSRRGGQGTQYF. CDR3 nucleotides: TGTGCCTGGAGTCGGCGGGGGGGCCAGGGGACGCAGTATTTT.

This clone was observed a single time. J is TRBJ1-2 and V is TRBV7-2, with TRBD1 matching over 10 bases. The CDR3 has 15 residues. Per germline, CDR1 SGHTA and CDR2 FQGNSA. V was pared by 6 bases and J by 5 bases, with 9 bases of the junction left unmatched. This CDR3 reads CASREPGQGSYGYTF. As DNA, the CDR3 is TGTGCCAGCAGGGAACCGGGACAGGGGTCTTATGGCTACACCTTC.